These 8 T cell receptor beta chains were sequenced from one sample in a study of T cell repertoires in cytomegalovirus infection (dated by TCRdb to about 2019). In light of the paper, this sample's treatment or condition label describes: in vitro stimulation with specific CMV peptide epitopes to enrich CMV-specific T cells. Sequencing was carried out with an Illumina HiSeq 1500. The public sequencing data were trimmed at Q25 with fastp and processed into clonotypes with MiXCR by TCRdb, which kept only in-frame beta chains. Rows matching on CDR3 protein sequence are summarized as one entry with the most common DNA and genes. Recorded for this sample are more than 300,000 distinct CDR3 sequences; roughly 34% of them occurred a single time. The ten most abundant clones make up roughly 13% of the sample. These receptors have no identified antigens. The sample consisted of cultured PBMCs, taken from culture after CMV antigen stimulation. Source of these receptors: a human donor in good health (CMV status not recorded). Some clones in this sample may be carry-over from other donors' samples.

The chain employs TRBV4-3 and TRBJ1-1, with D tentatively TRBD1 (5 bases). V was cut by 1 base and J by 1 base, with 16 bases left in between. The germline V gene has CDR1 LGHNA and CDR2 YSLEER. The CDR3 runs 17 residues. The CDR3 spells CASSQGTGPGGNTEAFF. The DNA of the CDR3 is TGCGCCAGCAGCCAAGGAACCGGGCCCGGGGGGAACACTGAAGCTTTCTTT.

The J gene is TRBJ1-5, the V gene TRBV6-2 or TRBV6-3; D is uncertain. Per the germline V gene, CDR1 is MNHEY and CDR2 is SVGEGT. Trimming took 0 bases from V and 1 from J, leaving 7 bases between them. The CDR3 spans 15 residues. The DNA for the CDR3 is TGTGCCAGCAGTTACTCGGGAATCAGCAATCAGCCCCAGCATTTT. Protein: CASSYSGISNQPQHF.

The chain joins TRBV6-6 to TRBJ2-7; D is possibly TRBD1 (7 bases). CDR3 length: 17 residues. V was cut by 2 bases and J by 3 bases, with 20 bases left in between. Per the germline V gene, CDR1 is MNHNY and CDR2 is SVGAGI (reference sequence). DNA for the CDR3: TGTGCCAGCAGTTACACTTTTTCCGGCGGGACAGACTACGAGCAGTACTTC. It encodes CASSYTFSGGTDYEQYF.

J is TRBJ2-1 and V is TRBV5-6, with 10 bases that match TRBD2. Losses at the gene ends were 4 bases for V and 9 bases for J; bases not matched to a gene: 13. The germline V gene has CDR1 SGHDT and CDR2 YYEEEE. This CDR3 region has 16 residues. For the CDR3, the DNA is TGTGCCAGCAGCCGTCTAGCGGGAGCCCCCGATAGTGAGCAGTTCTTC. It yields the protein CASSRLAGAPDSEQFF.

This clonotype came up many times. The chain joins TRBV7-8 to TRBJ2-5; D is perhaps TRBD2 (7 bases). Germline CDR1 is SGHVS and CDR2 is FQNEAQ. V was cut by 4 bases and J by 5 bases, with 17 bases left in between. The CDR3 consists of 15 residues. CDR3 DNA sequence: TGTGCCAGCAGCTGGGGGGTGGGGGGGCACGAGACCCAGTACTTC. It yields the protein CASSWGVGGHETQYF.

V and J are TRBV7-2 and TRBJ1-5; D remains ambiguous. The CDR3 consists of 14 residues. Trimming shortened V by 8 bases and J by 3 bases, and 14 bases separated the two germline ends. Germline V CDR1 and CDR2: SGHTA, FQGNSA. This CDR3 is CASARWAPNQPQHF. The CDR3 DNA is TGTGCCAGCGCACGTTGGGCCCCCAATCAGCCCCAGCATTTT.

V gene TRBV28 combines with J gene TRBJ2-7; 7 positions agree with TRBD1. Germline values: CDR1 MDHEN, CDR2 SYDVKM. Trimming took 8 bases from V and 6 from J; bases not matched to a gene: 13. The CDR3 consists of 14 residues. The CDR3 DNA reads TGTGCCAGCTCCCCGAGCCACAGGGGCGGCGAGCAGTACTTC. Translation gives CASSPSHRGGEQYF.

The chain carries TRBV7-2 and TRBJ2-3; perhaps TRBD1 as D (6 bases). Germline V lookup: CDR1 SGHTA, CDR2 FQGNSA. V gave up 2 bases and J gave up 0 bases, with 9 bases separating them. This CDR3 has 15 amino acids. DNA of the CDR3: TGTGCCAGCAGCTTAACCGACAGGAGCACAGATACGCAGTATTTT. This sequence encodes CASSLTDRSTDTQYF.